A selection of T cell receptor beta chains follows, all from one sample in a study of OX40 agonist ivuxolimab in advanced cancers. Profiling relied on immunoSEQ multiplex PCR, and the TCRdb table lists in-frame clones only, not all of them. The sample yields roughly 71,000 clones, around 93% seen once. Here the sequenced sample was CD4+ or CD8+ T cells sorted from blood, taken in a trial of the OX40 agonist ivuxolimab. The origin of the receptors is an adult with an advanced solid tumor such as melanoma, head and neck, liver or kidney cancer. Both conserved end residues are part of each CDR3. The order of the fields is D gene, V gene, J gene, clone size, CDR3 protein, CDR3 DNA. D genes are given only for firm matches. Clone size appears in some rows only: once, few, many, or a class for an expanded clone.

NA	TRBV9	TRBJ1-1	NA	CASSESSNTEAFF	TGTGCCAGCAGCGAATCCAGTAACACTGAAGCTTTCTTT
NA	TRBV30	TRBJ2-2	NA	CAWSVVSGSGELFF	TGTGCCTGGAGTGTGGTATCCGGTTCCGGGGAGCTGTTTTTT
NA	TRBV12-5	TRBJ2-7	NA	CASGFPSAPLRDVYSYEQYF	TGTGCTAGTGGTTTCCCCTCGGCACCTCTCAGGGATGTATACTCCTACGAGCAGTACTTC
NA	TRBV11-2	TRBJ2-7	NA	CASTLEGRSVNEQYF	TGTGCCAGCACCCTTGAGGGGAGAAGTGTGAACGAGCAGTACTTC
NA	TRBV6-5	TRBJ1-5	NA	CASSSLGGSINQPQHF	TGTGCCAGCAGTTCACTGGGGGGCTCCATAAATCAGCCCCAGCATTTT
TRBD2	TRBV13	TRBJ2-1	NA	CASSLPREGQSNEQFF	TGTGCCAGCAGCTTACCGCGGGAGGGCCAAAGCAATGAGCAGTTCTTC
TRBD1	TRBV28	TRBJ2-2	NA	CASSWTGNTGELFF	TGTGCCAGCAGTTGGACAGGGAACACCGGGGAGCTGTTTTTT
NA	TRBV7-9	TRBJ2-2	NA	CASSLDGGGELFF	TGTGCCAGCAGCCTTGATGGGGGCGGGGAGCTGTTTTTT
NA	TRBV19	TRBJ2-7	NA	CASSIGGSYEQYF	TGTGCCAGTAGTATTGGTGGCTCCTACGAGCAGTACTTC
NA	TRBV4-3	TRBJ2-1	NA	CASSQMGDEQFF	TGCGCCAGCAGCCAAATGGGCGATGAGCAGTTCTTC
TRBD1	TRBV9	TRBJ2-2	NA	CASSGRDRVGTGELFF	TGTGCCAGCAGCGGCCGGGACAGGGTCGGGACCGGGGAGCTGTTTTTT
NA	TRBV19	TRBJ1-1	NA	CASSLKPTTEAFF	TGTGCCAGTAGTCTTAAACCGACTACTGAAGCTTTCTTT
TRBD2	TRBV19	TRBJ2-1	NA	CASSIGTSGAEQFF	TGTGCCAGTAGTATAGGGACTAGCGGGGCAGAGCAGTTCTTC
NA	TRBV5-1	TRBJ2-7	NA	CASSLESAEQYF	TGCGCCAGCAGCTTGGAGTCAGCCGAGCAGTACTTC
NA	TRBV5-1	TRBJ2-1	NA	CASSLETGSYNEQFF	TGCGCCAGCAGCTTGGAGACCGGCAGCTACAATGAGCAGTTCTTC
NA	TRBV5-4	TRBJ2-7	NA	CASSLNGSPYEQYF	TGTGCCAGCAGCTTGAACGGTTCCCCCTACGAGCAGTACTTC
TRBD2	TRBV13	TRBJ2-1	NA	CASSLGAGEGGSNEQFF	TGTGCCAGCAGCTTAGGAGCGGGGGAAGGGGGGTCGAATGAGCAGTTCTTC
NA	TRBV14	TRBJ2-2	NA	CASSQRGSGGTGELFF	TGTGCCAGCAGCCAAAGGGGCTCCGGAGGTACCGGGGAGCTGTTTTTT
NA	TRBV11-2	TRBJ2-7	NA	CASSLGDIEQYF	TGTGCCAGCAGCTTAGGCGACATCGAGCAGTACTTC
TRBD1	TRBV4-3	TRBJ1-1	few	CASSQDRTGRGRAFF	TGCGCCAGCAGCCAAGACCGGACAGGCCGGGGAAGGGCTTTCTTT
TRBD2	TRBV13	TRBJ2-1	NA	CASSPAGGGNEQFF	TGTGCCAGCAGCCCAGCTGGGGGGGGGAATGAGCAGTTCTTC
TRBD1	TRBV7-9	TRBJ1-2	NA	CASSSGQLYNYGYTF	TGTGCCAGCAGCTCGGGACAGTTATATAACTATGGCTACACCTTC
NA	TRBV7-9	TRBJ2-7	NA	CASSLEGLGHLFYEQYF	TGTGCCAGCAGCTTAGAGGGCCTGGGACACTTATTCTACGAGCAGTACTTC
TRBD1	TRBV4-3	TRBJ1-2	NA	CASSQTGGGVGYTF	TGCGCCAGCAGCCAAACAGGGGGGGGTGTTGGCTACACCTTC
TRBD2	TRBV7-2	TRBJ2-1	NA	CASSLLGGRENEQFF	TGTGCCAGCAGCTTATTGGGCGGGAGGGAGAATGAGCAGTTCTTC
NA	TRBV27	TRBJ2-7	once	CASKMFHEQYF	TGTGCCAGCAAAATGTTCCACGAGCAGTACTTC
NA	TRBV7-9	TRBJ1-1	NA	CASSLAFTEAFF	TGTGCCAGCAGCTTAGCCTTCACTGAAGCTTTCTTT
NA	TRBV4-1	TRBJ2-7	NA	CASSQVSQAEGEQYF	TGCGCCAGCAGCCAAGTAAGCCAAGCGGAGGGGGAGCAGTACTTC
NA	TRBV4-3	TRBJ2-3	NA	CASSQDAGAGGTDTQYF	TGCGCCAGCAGCCAAGATGCGGGGGCAGGCGGCACAGATACGCAGTATTTT
NA	TRBV2	TRBJ1-1	NA	CASSMVGTEAFF	TGTGCCAGCAGTATGGTGGGGACTGAAGCTTTCTTT
NA	TRBV14	TRBJ1-1	NA	CASSQDLRETEAFF	TGTGCCAGCAGCCAAGATCTGAGGGAGACGGAAGCTTTCTTT
TRBD2	TRBV2	TRBJ2-7	NA	CASSLAGNSYEQYF	TGTGCCAGCAGTCTAGCGGGGAATTCCTACGAGCAGTACTTC